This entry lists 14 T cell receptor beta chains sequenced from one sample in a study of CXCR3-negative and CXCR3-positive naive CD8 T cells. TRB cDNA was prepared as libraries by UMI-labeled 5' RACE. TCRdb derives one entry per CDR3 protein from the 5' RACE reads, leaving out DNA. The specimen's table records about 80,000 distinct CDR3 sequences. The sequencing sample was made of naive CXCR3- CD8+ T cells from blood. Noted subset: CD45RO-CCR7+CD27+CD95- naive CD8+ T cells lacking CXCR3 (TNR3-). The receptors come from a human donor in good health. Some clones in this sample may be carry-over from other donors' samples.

The CDR3 sequence is CASSQDKWHEQFF. The chain recombines TRBV4-3 with TRBJ2-1. The germline gives CDR1 LGHNA, CDR2 YSLEER. This CDR3 is 13 amino acids long.

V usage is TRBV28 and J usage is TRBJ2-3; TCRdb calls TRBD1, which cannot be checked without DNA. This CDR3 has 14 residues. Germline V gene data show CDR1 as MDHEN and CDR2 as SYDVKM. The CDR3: CASRIGGSEDTQYF.

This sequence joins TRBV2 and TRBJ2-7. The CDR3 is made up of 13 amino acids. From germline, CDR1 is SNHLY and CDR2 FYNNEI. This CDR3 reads CASTRVGLYEQYF.

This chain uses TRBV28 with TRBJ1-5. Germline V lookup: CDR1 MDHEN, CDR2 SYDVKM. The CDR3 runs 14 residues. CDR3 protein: CASGGGHSNQPQHF. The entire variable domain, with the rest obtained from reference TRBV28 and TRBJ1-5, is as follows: DVKVTQSSRYLVKRTGEKVFLECVQDMDHENMFWYRQDPGLGLRLIYFSYDVKMKEKGDIPEGYSVSREKKERFSLILESASTNQTSMYLCASGGGHSNQPQHFGDGTRLSIL.

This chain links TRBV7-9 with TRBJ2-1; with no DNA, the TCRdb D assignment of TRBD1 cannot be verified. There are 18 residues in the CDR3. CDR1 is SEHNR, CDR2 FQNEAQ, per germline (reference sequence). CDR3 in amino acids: CASSSTSGWQGRTNEQFF. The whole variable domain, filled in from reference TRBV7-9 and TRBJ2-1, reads DTGVSQNPRHKITKRGQNVTFRCDPISEHNRLYWYRQTLGQGPEFLTYFQNEAQLEKSRLLSDRFSAERPKGSFSTLEIQRTEQGDSAMYLCASSSTSGWQGRTNEQFFGPGTRLTVL.

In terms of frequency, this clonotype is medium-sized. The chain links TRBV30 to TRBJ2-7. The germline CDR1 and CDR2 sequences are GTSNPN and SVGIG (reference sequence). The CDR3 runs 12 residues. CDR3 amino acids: CAWSGTGYEQYF.

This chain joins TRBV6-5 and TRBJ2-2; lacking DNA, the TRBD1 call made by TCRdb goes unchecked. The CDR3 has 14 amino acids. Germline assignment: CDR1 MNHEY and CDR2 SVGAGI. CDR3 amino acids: CASSQQGIPGELFF.

The chain's CDR3 is CSASSGGWYEQYF. The chain recombines TRBV20-1 with TRBJ2-7; the TCRdb D gene call, TRBD1, has no DNA to confirm it. The CDR3 is made up of 13 amino acids. The germline CDR1 and CDR2 sequences are DFQATT and SNEGSKA (reference sequence).

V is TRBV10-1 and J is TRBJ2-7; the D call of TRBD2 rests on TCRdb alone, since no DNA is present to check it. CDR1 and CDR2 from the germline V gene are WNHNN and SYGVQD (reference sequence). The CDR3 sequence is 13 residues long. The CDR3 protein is CASSRKAGYEQYF.

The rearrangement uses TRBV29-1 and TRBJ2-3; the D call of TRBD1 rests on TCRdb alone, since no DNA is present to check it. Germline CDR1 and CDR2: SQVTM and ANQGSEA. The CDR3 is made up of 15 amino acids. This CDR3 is CSADQVRDTTDTQYF.

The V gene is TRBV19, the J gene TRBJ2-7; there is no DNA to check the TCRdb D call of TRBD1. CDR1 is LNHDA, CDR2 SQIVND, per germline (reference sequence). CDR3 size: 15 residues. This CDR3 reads CASSMASGYPYEQYF.

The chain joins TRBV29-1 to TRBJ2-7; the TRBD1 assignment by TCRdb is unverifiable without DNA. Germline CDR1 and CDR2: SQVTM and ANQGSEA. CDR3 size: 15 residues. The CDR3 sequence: CSVVLSSDTLYEQYF.

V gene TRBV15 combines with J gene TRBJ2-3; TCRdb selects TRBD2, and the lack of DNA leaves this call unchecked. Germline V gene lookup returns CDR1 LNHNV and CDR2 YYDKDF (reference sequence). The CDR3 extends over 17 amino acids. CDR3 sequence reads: CATSRGTGLASTDTQYF.

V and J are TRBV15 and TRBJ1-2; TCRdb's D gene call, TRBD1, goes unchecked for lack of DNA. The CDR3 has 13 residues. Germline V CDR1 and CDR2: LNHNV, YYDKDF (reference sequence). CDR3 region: CATSRDDSYGYTF.